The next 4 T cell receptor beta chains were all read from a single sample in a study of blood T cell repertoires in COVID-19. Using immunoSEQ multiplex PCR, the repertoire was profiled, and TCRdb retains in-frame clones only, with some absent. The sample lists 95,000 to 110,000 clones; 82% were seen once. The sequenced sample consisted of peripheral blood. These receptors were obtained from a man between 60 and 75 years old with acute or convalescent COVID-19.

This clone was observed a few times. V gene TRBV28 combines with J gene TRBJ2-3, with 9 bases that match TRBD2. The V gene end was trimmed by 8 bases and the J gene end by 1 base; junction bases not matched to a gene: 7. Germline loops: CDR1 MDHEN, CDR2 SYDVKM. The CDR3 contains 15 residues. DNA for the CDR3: TGTGCCAGCGGGGGGTGGACTAGCGGCACAGATACGCAGTATTTT. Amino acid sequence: CASGGWTSGTDTQYF.

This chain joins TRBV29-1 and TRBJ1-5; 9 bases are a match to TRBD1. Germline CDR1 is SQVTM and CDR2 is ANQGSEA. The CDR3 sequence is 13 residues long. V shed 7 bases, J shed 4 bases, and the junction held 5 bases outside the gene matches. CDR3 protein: CSARTGENQPQHF. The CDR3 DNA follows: TGCAGCGCCAGGACAGGGGAGAATCAGCCCCAGCATTTT.

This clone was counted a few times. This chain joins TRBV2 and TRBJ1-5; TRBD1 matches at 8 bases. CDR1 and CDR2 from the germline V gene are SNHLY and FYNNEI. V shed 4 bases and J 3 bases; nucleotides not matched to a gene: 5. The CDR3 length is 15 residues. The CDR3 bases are TGTGCCAGCAGTGTTGAGACAGGGGACAATCAGCCCCAGCATTTT. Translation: CASSVETGDNQPQHF.

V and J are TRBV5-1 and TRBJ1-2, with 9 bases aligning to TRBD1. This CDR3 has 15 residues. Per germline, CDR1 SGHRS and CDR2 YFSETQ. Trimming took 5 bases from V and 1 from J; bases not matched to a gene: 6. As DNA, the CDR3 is TGCGCCAGCAGTCCCACAGGGGGCCTTAACTATGGCTACACCTTC. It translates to CASSPTGGLNYGYTF.